This T cell receptor (beta chain) was sequenced for a study of blood T cells in healthy people across ages. Findings and caveats of the study: More naive CD4+ cells and higher diversity were found in long-lived than in aged donors. Percentage of naive T cells showed a strong correlation with TCR beta diversity. Any conclusive comparison of naive versus antigen-experienced cells was prevented by using unsorted PBMCs.

Remarks on this clonotype: Its antigen remains unidentified.

PCR was performed a second time for about 7 to 12 cycles using a sample-barcoded 5' primer and a J-beta primer mix. TCRdb redid the calling of the 5' RACE reads with MiXCR, one entry per CDR3 protein. The table includes hundreds of thousands of distinct CDR3 sequences, 62% detected once. Material for sequencing was blood. This clonotype originated in a man aged 30-40 years in good health.

As DNA, the CDR3 is TGTGCCAGCAGCCCCTATGGCGGGGGGCGGTACGAGCAGTTCTTC. Amino acids: CASSPYGGGRYEQFF. This chain links TRBV7-3 with TRBJ2-1; the match to TRBD2 covers 8 bases. The V and J ends lost 5 bases and 10 bases, in that order; junction bases with no gene match: 13. The germline V gene encodes CDR1 SGHTA and CDR2 FQGTGA. This CDR3 spans 15 amino acids.